This T cell receptor (beta chain) was sequenced for a study of blood T cell repertoires in COVID-19. As for the study in general: Sample material is recorded as cDNA or gDNA derived from T cells, B-cell-depleted T cells, or PBMCs.

Original methodology: Estimation of nucleated cell counts relied on the amplification of reference gene primers. TCRdb keeps only in-frame clones here, not all; method: immunoSEQ multiplex PCR. Clonal size and the V and J genes are those of that table, whereas D and trimming came from the DNA. The sample lists 210,000 or so clones, around 90% occurring once. V gave up 5 bases and J gave up 3 bases; unmatched junction bases: 7. The germline V gene encodes CDR1 PRHDT and CDR2 FYEKMQ (reference sequence). There are 16 residues in the CDR3. This clone was observed once. Participants spanned ages roughly 18 to 90 years and resided in 24 US areas. Participants' reported clinical history set cohort assignment.

J is TRBJ2-3 and V is TRBV13; 11 bases match TRBD2. Sample: PBMCs or T cells enriched from blood (not recorded which). The sequence was collected from a woman in her thirties who had been exposed to COVID-19. DNA of the CDR3: TGTGCCAGCAGCCGCCGAACTAGCGGGAGTACAGATACGCAGTATTTT. Its protein product is CASSRRTSGSTDTQYF.